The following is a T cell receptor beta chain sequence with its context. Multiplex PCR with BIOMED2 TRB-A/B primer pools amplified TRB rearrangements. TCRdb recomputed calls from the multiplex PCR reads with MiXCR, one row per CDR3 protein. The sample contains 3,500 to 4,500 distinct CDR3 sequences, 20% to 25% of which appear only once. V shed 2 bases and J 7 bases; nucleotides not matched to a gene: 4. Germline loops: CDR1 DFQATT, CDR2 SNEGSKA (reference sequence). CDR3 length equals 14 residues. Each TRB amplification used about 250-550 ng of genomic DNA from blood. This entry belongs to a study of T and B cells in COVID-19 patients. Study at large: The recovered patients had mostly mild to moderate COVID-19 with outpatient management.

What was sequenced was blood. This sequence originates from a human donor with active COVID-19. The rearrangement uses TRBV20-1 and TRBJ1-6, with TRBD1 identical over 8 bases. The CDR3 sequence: CSARMTGENSPLHF. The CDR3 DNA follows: TGCAGTGCTAGAATGACAGGGGAAAATTCACCCCTCCACTTT.